One and the same sample provided the 3 T cell receptor beta chains below, sequenced in a study of a mutant IDH1 vaccine in newly diagnosed glioma. The time point here: baseline, week 1 (first vaccination visit). Treatment reported: pre-vaccination baseline after standard-of-care therapy. Sequencing was performed with immunoSEQ multiplex PCR; in TCRdb, only in-frame clones are kept and a portion is missing. The sample shows tens of thousands of clones, roughly 82% of them seen only once. The sample was PBMCs, taken from a glioma patient treated with radiotherapy, temozolomide or both. The receptors were sampled from a man in his thirties or forties with glioma.

The chain recombines TRBV7-2 with TRBJ1-6; D call uncertain. V gave up 5 bases and J gave up 14 bases, with 13 bases separating them. The CDR3 is 12 amino acids. Germline values: CDR1 SGHTA, CDR2 FQGNSA. This CDR3 reads CASSVDLGSLHF. The CDR3 DNA follows: TGTGCCAGCAGCGTAGATTTAGGATCCCTCCACTTT.

This clone appeared a few times. The rearrangement uses TRBV4-1 and TRBJ2-7, with TRBD1 matching over 10 bases. Germline CDR1 and CDR2: MGHRA and YSYEKL. This CDR3 spans 17 amino acids. V shed 0 bases and J 4 bases; nucleotides not matched to a gene: 9. The CDR3, as DNA: TGCGCCAGCAGCCAAGATTCGAGCCGGGACAGGGGTTACGAGCAGTACTTC. Its protein product is CASSQDSSRDRGYEQYF.

V gene TRBV5-1 combines with J gene TRBJ2-4; TRBD1 or TRBD2 may be the D gene (5 bases each). The CDR3 length is 15 residues. Deletions cut 4 bases from V and 8 bases from J, with 19 bases between. Germline-derived CDR1 and CDR2 are SGHRS and YFSETQ. The CDR3 reads CASSPLGPGGDIQYF. CDR3 in DNA: TGCGCCAGCAGCCCATTGGGGCCCGGAGGAGACATTCAGTACTTC. The full variable domain, rest sourced from reference TRBV5-1 and TRBJ2-4, is KAGVTQTPRYLIKTRGQQVTLSCSPISGHRSVSWYQQTPGQGLQFLFEYFSETQRNKGNFPGRFSGRQFSNSRSEMNVSTLELGDSALYLCASSPLGPGGDIQYFGAGTRLSVL.